These T cell receptor beta chains were read from a single sample in a study of human T cells and chemical hapten exposure. TCRdb itself ran the 5' RACE reads through MiXCR, one entry per CDR3 protein. The sample holds some 150,000 distinct CDR3 sequences, 3.5% to 5% seen once. The source is a female donor in good health. Both conserved end residues are part of each CDR3. A D gene is named only where the DNA matches it firmly. A clone size is listed for some rows: how often the clone was seen (once, few, many), or a class if it is expanded.

v_call,j_call,d_call,clone_size,cdr3_nt,cdr3_aa
TRBV4-1,TRBJ2-1,.,many,TGCGCCAGCAGCCAAGCCACGGACTCCTACAATGAGCAGTTCTTC,CASSQATDSYNEQFF
TRBV6-1,TRBJ1-5,.,.,TGTGCCAGCAGTGCCCAGCGAGCAGGTCTATATCAGCCCCAGCATTTT,CASSAQRAGLYQPQHF
TRBV21-1,TRBJ2-7,.,many,TGTGCCAGCAGCCCGAAAGTAAGACAGAGAAAAGCCTTTAACTACGAGCAGTACTTC,CASSPKVRQRKAFNYEQYF
TRBV5-4,TRBJ2-5,TRBD2,few,TGTGCCAGCACCATTAGCGGGGGGGCCGGTCATGAGACCCAGTACTTC,CASTISGGAGHETQYF
TRBV14,TRBJ1-2,TRBD1,many,TGTGCCAGCAGCCAAGAAGACAGGGGCTTCTATGGCTACACCTTC,CASSQEDRGFYGYTF
TRBV3-1,TRBJ1-4,.,many,TGTGCCAGCAGCCACACAGGGACAACTAATGAAAAACTGTTTTTT,CASSHTGTTNEKLFF
TRBV10-3,TRBJ1-6,.,many,TGTGCCATCAGTGAGCAAGGACCGGGTAATTCACCCCTCCACTTT,CAISEQGPGNSPLHF
TRBV10-3,TRBJ2-6,.,many,TGTGCCATCAGCGGACAGATGCTCTCTGGGGCCAACGTCCTGACTTTC,CAISGQMLSGANVLTF
TRBV25-1,TRBJ1-1,TRBD1,many,TGTGCCAGCAGTGAAAGGTGGCAGGGGGCCGGTTGGACTGAAGCTTTCTTT,CASSERWQGAGWTEAFF
TRBV2,TRBJ2-3,.,.,TGTGCCAGCAGAGTGGGTCACACAGATACGCAGTATTTT,CASRVGHTDTQYF
TRBV9,TRBJ2-1,TRBD1,.,TGTGCCAGCAGCGCCCCGACCGGGACAGACAACAATGAGCAGTTCTTC,CASSAPTGTDNNEQFF
TRBV7-3,TRBJ2-2,TRBD2,many,TGTGCCAGCAGCTCCACCGGGACTAGTGCCATCGGGGAGCTGTTTTTT,CASSSTGTSAIGELFF
TRBV6-2/TRBV6-3,TRBJ2-3,.,many,TGTGCCAGCAGACGACCCACAGATACGCAGTATTTT,CASRRPTDTQYF
TRBV20-1,TRBJ2-3,TRBD2,.,TGCAGTGCTAGACGAGTCGGCGGGACTAGCGAAGATACGCAGTATTTT,CSARRVGGTSEDTQYF
TRBV20-1,TRBJ1-5,.,many,TGCAGTGCTAGGGGCGACGGGGGCAATCAGCCCCAGCATTTT,CSARGDGGNQPQHF
TRBV2,TRBJ2-7,TRBD1,many,TGTGCCAGCAGTCTGGGACAGGGGAGCTCCTACGAGCAGTACTTC,CASSLGQGSSYEQYF
TRBV7-2,TRBJ2-7,.,many,TGTGCCAGCAGCCCGGCCCTCGAGCAGTACTTC,CASSPALEQYF
TRBV5-4,TRBJ2-3,.,many,TGTGCCAGCAGCTGGGCCGGAGCCCCCGTAGCAGATACGCAGTATTTT,CASSWAGAPVADTQYF
TRBV5-6,TRBJ2-3,.,many,TGTGCCAGCAGCTTGCTCGTAGATACGCAGTATTTT,CASSLLVDTQYF
TRBV7-4,TRBJ2-1,TRBD2,many,TGTGCCAGCACCGGGCGGGCGGGGGTCTACAATGAGCAGTTCTTC,CASTGRAGVYNEQFF
TRBV7-2,TRBJ1-4,TRBD1,many,TGTGCCAGCAGCTCGGCACAACAGGGGGCGGGTGAAAAACTGTTTTTT,CASSSAQQGAGEKLFF
TRBV15,TRBJ2-2,.,many,TGTGCCACCAGCAGAGGGCAGATAGGAGGGGAGCTGTTTTTT,CATSRGQIGGELFF
TRBV6-2/TRBV6-3,TRBJ2-1,TRBD2,many,TGTGCCAGCGGGGAACCCGGGGGGGCTGGGAATGAGCAGTTCTTC,CASGEPGGAGNEQFF
TRBV5-6,TRBJ2-1,.,many,TGTGCCAGCAGCGCGGGGGACACCTACAATGAGCAGTTCTTC,CASSAGDTYNEQFF
TRBV7-2,TRBJ2-3,.,.,TGTGCCAGCAGCTCCGACGGAGATACGCAGTATTTT,CASSSDGDTQYF
TRBV29-1,TRBJ1-2,.,many,TGCAGCGTTGAAGATAGATGGGCAGGTTGGCCCAATGGCTACACCTTC,CSVEDRWAGWPNGYTF
TRBV20-1,TRBJ2-7,TRBD1,many,TGCAGTGCTAGTCATAACCGGGACAGAACTTTC,CSASHNRDRTF
TRBV5-8,TRBJ1-1,.,many,TGTGCCAGCACCGGACGGGGTAAAAACACTGAAGCTTTCTTT,CASTGRGKNTEAFF
TRBV7-2,TRBJ2-2,.,many,TGTGCCAGCTCCGCCCGGGCGAACACCGGGGAGCTGTTTTTT,CASSARANTGELFF
TRBV28,TRBJ1-4,.,.,TGTGCCAGCAGTGGACCAAATGAAAAACTGTTTTTT,CASSGPNEKLFF
TRBV11-2,TRBJ1-4,.,many,TGTGCCAGCAGCTTAGAGGGGGCGGAGGAAAAACTGTTTTTT,CASSLEGAEEKLFF
TRBV4-3,TRBJ2-7,.,few,TGCGCCAGCAGCCAAGAACTTCGGGGAACCGAGCAGTACTTC,CASSQELRGTEQYF
TRBV3-1,TRBJ2-7,.,many,TGTGCCAGCAGCCACGCGGGGCCCTCCTACGAGCAGTACTTC,CASSHAGPSYEQYF
TRBV4-3,TRBJ1-6,.,many,TGCGCCAGCAGCCCCAGGGCCTTAGATTCACCCCTCCACTTT,CASSPRALDSPLHF
TRBV28,TRBJ1-5,TRBD1,few,TGTGCCAGCAGTTTGGCAGGGGGCTTGCAGCCCCAGCATTTT,CASSLAGGLQPQHF
TRBV30,TRBJ2-7,.,many,TGTGCCTGGAGTGGCGGAACGACAGTTCTCCCCTACGAGCAGTACTTC,CAWSGGTTVLPYEQYF
TRBV29-1,TRBJ2-7,TRBD1,.,TGCAGCGTCAGAGGACAGGCGACTAACTCCTACGAGCAGTACTTC,CSVRGQATNSYEQYF
TRBV7-9,TRBJ2-1,.,few,TGTGCCAGCAGCTTAGTGTCAGGTATCAATGAGCAGTTCTTC,CASSLVSGINEQFF
TRBV12-3/TRBV12-4,TRBJ2-3,TRBD2,many,TGTGCCAGCAGCTATGGACTAGCGGGGGCAGATACGCAGTATTTT,CASSYGLAGADTQYF
TRBV5-1,TRBJ2-1,.,many,TGCGCCAGCAGCTTCAACAGTGCCTCCTACAATGAGCAGTTCTTC,CASSFNSASYNEQFF
TRBV7-8,TRBJ2-3,TRBD2,few,TGTGCCAGCAGTTATCTACCGGGACTAGCTGCAGATACGCAGTATTTT,CASSYLPGLAADTQYF
TRBV19,TRBJ2-3,.,many,TGTGCCAGTAGTATCATGGGTCTCAGGACGCAGTATTTT,CASSIMGLRTQYF
TRBV9,TRBJ2-1,.,many,TGTGCCAGCAGCGTAGTTGCTAGCTACAATGAGCAGTTCTTC,CASSVVASYNEQFF
TRBV6-8,TRBJ1-5,.,.,TGTGCCAGCATCAGGGTCCCAACTACGAATCAGCCCCAGCATTTT,CASIRVPTTNQPQHF
TRBV6-2/TRBV6-3,TRBJ2-1,TRBD2,many,TGTGCCAGCAGTCAAGGACTAGTCGATGAGCAGTTCTTC,CASSQGLVDEQFF
TRBV6-2/TRBV6-3,TRBJ1-5,.,many,TGTGCCAGCAGTTACCGGAGCAGCTATAGCAATCAGCCCCAGCATTTT,CASSYRSSYSNQPQHF
TRBV28,TRBJ2-7,.,.,TGTGCCAGCAACGGCGGGGCAATCTCCTACGAGCAGTACTTC,CASNGGAISYEQYF
TRBV20-1,TRBJ2-1,.,many,TGCAGTGCTACCCCTCGGGCTTCTTACAATGAGCAGTTCTTC,CSATPRASYNEQFF
TRBV7-2,TRBJ1-4,.,many,TGTGCCAGCAGCGCCCTAAGCCTAAATGAAAAACTGTTTTTT,CASSALSLNEKLFF
TRBV29-1,TRBJ2-6,.,many,TGCAGCGTCGTGGTGCCGGGCTCTGGGGCCAACGTCCTGACTTTC,CSVVVPGSGANVLTF
TRBV5-1,TRBJ2-5,.,many,TGCGCCAGCAGCTTGTATTCTCGTTTCGAGACCCAGTACTTC,CASSLYSRFETQYF
TRBV12-3/TRBV12-4,TRBJ2-3,TRBD1,many,TGTGCCAGCAGTAATAGACAGGGAAGCACAGATACGCAGTATTTT,CASSNRQGSTDTQYF
TRBV7-9,TRBJ2-1,.,many,TGTGCCAGCAGCCACCCCGGGTTGGCTGAGCAGTTCTTC,CASSHPGLAEQFF